This T cell receptor (beta chain) was obtained from a study of blood T cell repertoires in COVID-19. Study-wide context: Some COVID-19 samples were acute and others convalescent; all came from the United States, Italy and Spain.

As processed by the authors: Nucleated cell number was recorded as an estimate derived from reference gene primer amplification. The assay was immunoSEQ multiplex PCR, and TCRdb's table has in-frame clones only and misses some. V, J and clone size were drawn from that table, and D and trimming were deduced from the DNA. The profile shows about 180,000 clones, about 81% of them singletons. Seattle-derived patients entered the study during active infection and were followed longitudinally. CDR1 is SGHTA and CDR2 is FQGNSA in the germline V gene. CDR3 length: 17 amino acids. V shed 1 base, J shed 4 bases, and the junction held 5 bases outside the gene matches. This clone was counted once.

The chain combines TRBV7-2 with TRBJ2-2; TRBD2 matches 11 bases. This clonotype was sampled from an elderly woman with COVID-19, enrolled during active disease. The sample consisted of peripheral blood. This chain's CDR3 is CASSLDALAGVTGELFF. In DNA form, the CDR3 reads TGTGCCAGCAGCTTAGATGCACTAGCGGGAGTCACCGGGGAGCTGTTTTTT.